Below, 28 T cell receptor beta chains from the same sample are listed, as sequenced in a study of T cells in Graves' hyperthyroidism and ophthalmopathy. Amplified regions were TCR beta CDR3 sequences from RNA transcripts. The HTBI primer set served for first-round RT-PCR of the TCR CDR3. TCRdb independently ran MiXCR on the multiplex PCR reads; one entry per CDR3 protein. The table shows hundreds of thousands of distinct CDR3 sequences, with 20% to 25% occurring only once. Specimen: blood. The source of these receptors is a man aged 25 to 40 with Graves' ophthalmopathy.

Note on this clonotype: A read error may explain this, as a much larger clone is one base away. The chain employs TRBV5-1 and TRBJ1-1, with D unclear. From germline, CDR1 is SGHRS and CDR2 YFSETQ. The germline V and J ends were trimmed by 4 bases and 1 base, with 11 bases remaining between them. There are 14 residues in the CDR3. In DNA form, the CDR3 reads TGCGCCAGCAGCCCGGAATATCCGAACACTGAAGCTTTCTTT. Its protein is CASSPEYPNTEAFF.

This clonotype has at least ten counts. The chain employs TRBV5-1 and TRBJ1-3; D is unclear. Germline CDR1 SGHRS, CDR2 YFSETQ. CDR3 size: 15 residues. V lost 4 bases to trimming and J lost 4 bases, with 15 bases between them. The CDR3 spells CASSLAGSDGNTIYF. The CDR3 DNA reads TGCGCCAGCAGCCTGGCCGGGAGTGACGGAAACACCATATATTTT.

Ten or more counts support this clonotype. This sequence joins TRBV2 and TRBJ2-7; 9 positions agree with TRBD2. V was clipped by 4 bases and J by 3 bases; unmatched bases: 10. This CDR3 contains 16 residues. CDR1 and CDR2 (germline): SNHLY, FYNNEI. CDR3 coding DNA: TGTGCCAGCAGTGCCCCACTCCCTAGCGGGATCTACGAGCAGTACTTC. Its translation is CASSAPLPSGIYEQYF.

This clonotype was observed many times. The chain joins TRBV30 to TRBJ2-7; weak D call: TRBD2 (6 bases). This CDR3 has 14 amino acids. The V end was cut by 4 bases, the J end by 3 bases, with 16 bases between. The germline V gene encodes CDR1 GTSNPN and CDR2 SVGIG (reference sequence). The CDR3 loop reads CAWIGKGTLYEQYF. CDR3 DNA sequence: TGTGCCTGGATTGGAAAGGGGACTCTCTACGAGCAGTACTTC.

There are many counts of this clonotype. The chain links TRBV13 to TRBJ2-3, with D possibly being TRBD1 (5 bases). The CDR3 has 17 amino acids. Trimming left V 1 base short and J 4 bases short, with 18 bases between. Germline CDR1 reads PRHDT; CDR2 reads FYEKMQ (reference sequence). The CDR3 loop reads CASSLEGRPEKADTQYF. CDR3 nucleotides: TGTGCCAGCAGCTTAGAGGGGCGCCCCGAGAAAGCAGATACGCAGTATTTT.

The chain couples TRBV14 to TRBJ1-6; D unresolved. The CDR3 is 16 amino acids. Germline V gives CDR1 SGHDN, CDR2 FVKESK. With 0 bases removed from V and 8 bases from J, the gap between germline ends came to 14 bases. The CDR3 coding sequence is TGTGCCAGCAGCCAAGAAGGAAGGTGGCGGGATTCACCCCTCCACTTT. Its protein is CASSQEGRWRDSPLHF.

This clonotype appeared a few times. V usage is TRBV5-1 and J usage is TRBJ1-5; D is perhaps TRBD1 (6 bases). V was pared by 5 bases and J by 2 bases, with 8 bases between. There are 13 residues in the CDR3. CDR1 is SGHRS and CDR2 is YFSETQ in the germline V gene. The CDR3 protein is CASSRTGNQPQHF. In DNA, the CDR3 is TGCGCCAGCAGTAGGACAGGCAATCAGCCCCAGCATTTT.

The chain employs TRBV4-1 and TRBJ2-7; 9 bases match TRBD1. This CDR3 comprises 15 residues. From germline, CDR1 is MGHRA and CDR2 YSYEKL. J gave up 4 bases and V 1 base, and 5 bases lay outside the gene matches. The CDR3 loop reads CASSQASGQGYEQYF. As DNA, the CDR3 is TGCGCCAGCAGCCAAGCGTCGGGACAGGGATACGAGCAGTACTTC.

This chain joins TRBV29-1 and TRBJ1-2; weak D call: TRBD1 (5 bases). This CDR3 comprises 13 residues. Trimming left V 4 bases short and J 5 bases short, with 14 bases between. CDR1 is SQVTM and CDR2 is ANQGSEA in the germline V gene. CDR3 sequence (DNA): TGCAGCGTTGGGGCAGGTGGGGGGTATGGCTACACCTTC. As protein: CSVGAGGGYGYTF.

The chain employs TRBV7-3 and TRBJ2-1, with D maybe TRBD1 (6 bases). V was trimmed by 4 bases and J by 3 bases, leaving 13 bases between them. Per the germline V gene, CDR1 is SGHTA and CDR2 is FQGTGA. The CDR3 is 15 amino acids. For the CDR3, the DNA is TGTGCCAGCAGCTCAGGGACACGGATCTACAATGAGCAGTTCTTC. Its protein is CASSSGTRIYNEQFF. The entire variable domain, with the rest obtained from reference TRBV7-3 and TRBJ2-1, is as follows: GAGVSQTPSNKVTEKGKYVELRCDPISGHTALYWYRQSLGQGPEFLIYFQGTGAADDSGLPNDRFFAVRPEGSVSTLKIQRTERGDSAVYLCASSSGTRIYNEQFFGPGTRLTVL.

This clonotype was observed a handful of times. This chain links TRBV28 with TRBJ1-2; 7 bases are shared with TRBD1. CDR3 length equals 14 residues. Germline trimming cut 2 bases from V and 5 bases from J; bases unmatched to any gene: 5. CDR1 is MDHEN and CDR2 is SYDVKM in the germline V gene. The CDR3 DNA reads TGTGCCAGCAGTTTAACAGGGGTCATGTATGGCTACACCTTC. This gives the protein CASSLTGVMYGYTF.

This chain links TRBV25-1 with TRBJ2-1, with 9 bases lining up with TRBD1. The CDR3 is made up of 15 amino acids. V lost 5 bases and J lost 2; bases outside the gene matches: 4. The germline gives CDR1 MGHDK, CDR2 SYGVNS. The CDR3 DNA sequence: TGTGCCAGCAGTACCGGGACAGGGCCCTACAATGAGCAGTTCTTC. Translating it yields CASSTGTGPYNEQFF. The variable domain in full, completed from reference TRBV25-1 and TRBJ2-1, reads EADIYQTPRYLVIGTGKKITLECSQTMGHDKMYWYQQDPGMELHLIHYSYGVNSTEKGDLSSESTVSRIRTEHFPLTLESARPSHTSQYLCASSTGTGPYNEQFFGPGTRLTVL.

This clonotype was observed at least ten times. This chain links TRBV28 with TRBJ1-5; possible D gene TRBD1, 6 bases. Germline CDR1 and CDR2: MDHEN and SYDVKM. Trimming stripped 4 bases from V and 3 bases from J, with 16 bases between. This CDR3 contains 16 residues. CDR3 sequence (DNA): TGTGCCAGCAGTTCTCTTACTGACAGGTACAATCAGCCCCAGCATTTT. Protein sequence: CASSSLTDRYNQPQHF.

J is TRBJ2-7 and V is TRBV7-9, with 9 bases matching TRBD2. V lost 1 base and J lost 5; bases outside the gene matches: 6. The germline V gene encodes CDR1 SEHNR and CDR2 FQNEAQ (reference sequence). This CDR3 contains 15 residues. The DNA for the CDR3 is TGTGCCAGCAGCTTAGAGGTTAGCGGGAGCAACGAGCAGTACTTC. Translated: CASSLEVSGSNEQYF.

This clonotype was detected only a few times. The V gene is TRBV6-6, the J gene TRBJ2-1; TRBD2 matches at 11 bases. Germline CDR1 and CDR2: MNHNY and SVGAGI (reference sequence). The CDR3 totals 16 residues. After removal of 1 base from V and 6 bases from J, the junction contained 5 bases not matched to a gene. The CDR3 DNA sequence: TGTGCCAGCAGTTACTGGCCCGGGACTAGCGGCAATGAGCAGTTCTTC. Translation: CASSYWPGTSGNEQFF.

The genes are TRBV12-3 or TRBV12-4 and TRBJ2-3; D ambiguous. V was cut by 8 bases and J by 1 base, with 10 bases left in between. The CDR3 is made up of 13 amino acids. The CDR3 nucleotides are TGTGCCAGCCTATCTTGGGGCACAGATACGCAGTATTTT. As protein: CASLSWGTDTQYF.

This clonotype was seen more than once but under ten times. The CDR3 DNA follows: TGTGCCAGCAGCTTCCCGGGACAGGGGGACGAGACCCAGTACTTC. It codes for CASSFPGQGDETQYF. The chain uses TRBV2 and TRBJ2-5; 11 bases match TRBD1. The CDR3 has 15 residues. The germline CDR1 and CDR2 sequences are SNHLY and FYNNEI. The junction had 8 bases not matched to a gene; V was cut back by 6 bases and J by 5 bases.

This clonotype was detected only a few times. The chain couples TRBV12-3 or TRBV12-4 to TRBJ2-7, with TRBD1 identical over 7 bases. The V segment lost 6 bases and the J segment 0 bases; nucleotides outside the gene matches: 2. The CDR3 contains 13 residues. CDR3 DNA sequence: TGTGCCAGCAGACGGGACAGCTCCTACGAGCAGTACTTC. It encodes CASRRDSSYEQYF.

This clonotype showed up just once. The J gene is TRBJ2-1, the V gene TRBV20-1; D assignment may be TRBD1 or TRBD2 (5 bases each). The length of the CDR3 is 15 residues. V lost 4 bases and J lost 0, with 13 bases in between. Germline V gene data show CDR1 as DFQATT and CDR2 as SNEGSKA (reference sequence). The CDR3 DNA follows: TGCAGTGCTAAGGGTTTTGGGGGCTCCTACAATGAGCAGTTCTTC. This codes for CSAKGFGGSYNEQFF.

The rearrangement joins TRBV10-1 to TRBJ1-1, with 9 positions matching TRBD1. CDR1 is WNHNN and CDR2 is SYGVQD in the germline V gene (reference sequence). Trimming took 4 bases from V and 5 from J; bases not matched to a gene: 17. This CDR3 is 18 amino acids long. The CDR3 DNA follows: TGCGCCAGCAGTGGACGGACAGGGGAAATTTATGTTTGTACTGAAGCTTTCTTT. Amino acids: CASSGRTGEIYVCTEAFF.

The CDR3 sequence is CSARGTGGSNQPQHF. In DNA form, the CDR3 reads TGCAGTGCTAGGGGGACAGGGGGAAGCAATCAGCCCCAGCATTTT. The chain combines TRBV20-1 with TRBJ1-5, with 11 bases identical to TRBD1. Trimming removed 3 bases from V and 1 base from J; junction bases left unmatched: 2. This CDR3 has 15 residues. In germline, CDR1 is DFQATT, CDR2 SNEGSKA (reference sequence).

Only a few counts were recorded for this clonotype. This chain uses TRBV12-3 or TRBV12-4 with TRBJ2-7; TRBD1 agrees at 8 bases. J was trimmed by 3 bases and V by 1 base; bases with no gene match: 5. The CDR3 is 15 residues long. This chain's CDR3 is CASSLEIGTGYEQYF. The DNA for the CDR3 is TGTGCCAGCAGTTTAGAAATCGGGACAGGCTACGAGCAGTACTTC.

The V and J genes are TRBV4-1 and TRBJ1-2; tentative D call: TRBD1 (6 bases). Germline loops: CDR1 MGHRA, CDR2 YSYEKL. With 0 bases removed from V and 1 base from J, the gap between germline ends came to 15 bases. This CDR3 is built from 17 residues. CDR3 nucleotides: TGCGCCAGCAGCCAAGAGGGGACACTTGGACTTAACTATGGCTACACCTTC. Protein product: CASSQEGTLGLNYGYTF.

This chain connects TRBV19 to TRBJ2-1; 10 bases line up with TRBD2. This CDR3 has 15 amino acids. Trimming at V came to 2 bases and at J to 4 bases, leaving 2 bases not matched to a gene. Germline assignment: CDR1 LNHDA and CDR2 SQIVND (reference sequence). This chain's CDR3 is CASSILAGEYNEQFF. In nucleotides, the CDR3 is TGTGCCAGTAGTATACTAGCGGGAGAGTACAATGAGCAGTTCTTC.

In its sample, this clonotype was seen a few times. The chain joins TRBV15 to TRBJ1-4; no firm D call. Trimming took off 8 bases at V and 0 bases at J, with 10 bases between the two ends. This CDR3 region has 14 residues. The V gene's germline CDR1 is LNHNV and CDR2 YYDKDF (reference sequence). CDR3 sequence reads: CATGPFATNEKLFF. The DNA of the CDR3 is TGTGCCACCGGGCCGTTTGCAACTAATGAAAAACTGTTTTTT.

This clonotype was detected many times. J is TRBJ2-2 and V is TRBV28; TRBD2 matches 14 bases. CDR1 is MDHEN and CDR2 is SYDVKM in the germline V gene. Trimming removed 6 bases from V and 7 bases from J; junction bases left unmatched: 16. The CDR3 totals 19 residues. The CDR3 DNA follows: TGTGCCAGCAGCACCCGGAGGTCGACTAGCGGGAGGGCCAACGGGGAGCTGTTTTTT. Translated: CASSTRRSTSGRANGELFF.

The V gene is TRBV6-1, the J gene TRBJ2-1, with D tentatively TRBD2 (5 bases). The V end was cut by 8 bases, the J end by 6 bases, with 20 bases between. The CDR3 consists of 15 residues. Germline V gives CDR1 MNHNS, CDR2 SASEGT. The DNA of the CDR3 is TGTGCCAGCGGAGTTGAGGGAGTGAATCCCAATGAGCAGTTCTTC. Encoded protein: CASGVEGVNPNEQFF.

This clonotype was detected a few times. The rearrangement links TRBV24-1 to TRBJ2-7; 11 bases agree with TRBD2. The CDR3 has 15 amino acids. V was pared by 4 bases and J by 3 bases, with 4 bases of the junction left unmatched. Germline V gene lookup returns CDR1 KGHDR and CDR2 SFDVKD. CDR3 sequence: CATSDATSGGYEQYF. In DNA, the CDR3 is TGTGCCACCAGTGACGCAACTAGCGGGGGCTACGAGCAGTACTTC.